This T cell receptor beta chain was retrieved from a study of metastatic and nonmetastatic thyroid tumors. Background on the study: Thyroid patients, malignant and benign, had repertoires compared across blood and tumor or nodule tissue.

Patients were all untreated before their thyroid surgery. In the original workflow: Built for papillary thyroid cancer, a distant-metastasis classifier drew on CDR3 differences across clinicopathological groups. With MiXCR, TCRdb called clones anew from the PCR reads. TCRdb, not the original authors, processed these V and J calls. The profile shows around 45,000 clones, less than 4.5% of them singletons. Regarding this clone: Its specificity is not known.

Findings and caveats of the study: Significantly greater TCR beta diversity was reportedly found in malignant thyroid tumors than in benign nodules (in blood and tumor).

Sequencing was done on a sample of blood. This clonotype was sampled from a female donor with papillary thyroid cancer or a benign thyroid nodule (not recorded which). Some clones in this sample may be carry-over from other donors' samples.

CDR3 nucleotides: TGTGCCAGCAGGCCCGCGGACAGCGGGAGTACCGGGGAGCTGTTTTTT. Translated, it gives CASRPADSGSTGELFF. The chain has TRBV12-3 or TRBV12-4 and TRBJ2-2; 8 nucleotides align to TRBD2. J lost 5 bases, V lost 6 bases, and 11 bases had no gene match. This CDR3 has 16 residues.